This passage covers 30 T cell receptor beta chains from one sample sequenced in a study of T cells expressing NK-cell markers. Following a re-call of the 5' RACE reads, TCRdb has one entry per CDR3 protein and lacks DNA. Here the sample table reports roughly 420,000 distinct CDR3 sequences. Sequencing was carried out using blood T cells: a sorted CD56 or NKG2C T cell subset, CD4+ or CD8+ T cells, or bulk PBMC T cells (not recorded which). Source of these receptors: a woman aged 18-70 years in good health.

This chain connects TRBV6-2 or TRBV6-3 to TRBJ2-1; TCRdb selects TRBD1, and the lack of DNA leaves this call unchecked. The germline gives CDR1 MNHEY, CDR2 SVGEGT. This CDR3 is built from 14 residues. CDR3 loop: CASSWGLDSNEQFF.

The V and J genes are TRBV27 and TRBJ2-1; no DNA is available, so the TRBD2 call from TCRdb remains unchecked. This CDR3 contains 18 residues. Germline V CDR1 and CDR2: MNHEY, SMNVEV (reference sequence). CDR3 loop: CASSLSPSGIGSYNEQFF.

The CDR3 sequence: CASSPGGSNTEAFF. This chain connects TRBV6-1 to TRBJ1-1; checking the TCRdb D call of TRBD1 is not possible without DNA. The CDR3 extends over 14 amino acids. The germline V gene has CDR1 MNHNS and CDR2 SASEGT.

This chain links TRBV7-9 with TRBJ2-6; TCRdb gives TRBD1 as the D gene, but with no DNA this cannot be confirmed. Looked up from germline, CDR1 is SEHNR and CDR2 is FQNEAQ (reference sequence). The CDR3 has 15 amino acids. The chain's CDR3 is CASRGTVSGANVLTF.

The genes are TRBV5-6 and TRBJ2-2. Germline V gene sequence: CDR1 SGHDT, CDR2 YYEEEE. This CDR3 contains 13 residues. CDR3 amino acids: CASSFQNTGELIF.

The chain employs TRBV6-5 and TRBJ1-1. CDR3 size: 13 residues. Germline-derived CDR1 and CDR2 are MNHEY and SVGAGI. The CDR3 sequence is CASSYGGTTEAFF.

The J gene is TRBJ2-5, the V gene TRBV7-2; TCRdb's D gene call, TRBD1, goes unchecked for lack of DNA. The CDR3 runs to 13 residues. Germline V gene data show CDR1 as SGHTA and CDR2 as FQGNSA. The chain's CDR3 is CARRPLSLETQYF.

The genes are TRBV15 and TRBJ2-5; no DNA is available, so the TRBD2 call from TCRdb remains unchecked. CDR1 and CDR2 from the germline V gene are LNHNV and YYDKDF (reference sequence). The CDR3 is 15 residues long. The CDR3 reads CATSLPPQVQETQYF.

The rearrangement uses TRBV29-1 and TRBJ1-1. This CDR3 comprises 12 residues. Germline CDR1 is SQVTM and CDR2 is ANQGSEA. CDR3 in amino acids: CSVVLDLSGAFF.

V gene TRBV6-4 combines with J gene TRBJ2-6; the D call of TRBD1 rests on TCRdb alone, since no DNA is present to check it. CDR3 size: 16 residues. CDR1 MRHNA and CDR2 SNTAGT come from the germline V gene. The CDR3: CASSDVQGTGANVLTF.

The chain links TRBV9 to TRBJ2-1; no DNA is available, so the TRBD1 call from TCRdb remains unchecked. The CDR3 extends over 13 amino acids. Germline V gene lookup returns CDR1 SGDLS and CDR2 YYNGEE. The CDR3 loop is CASSVVGLGEQFF.

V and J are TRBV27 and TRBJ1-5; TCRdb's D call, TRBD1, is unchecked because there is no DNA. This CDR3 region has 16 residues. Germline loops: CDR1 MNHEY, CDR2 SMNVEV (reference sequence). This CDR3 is CASSRQGQGENQPQHF.

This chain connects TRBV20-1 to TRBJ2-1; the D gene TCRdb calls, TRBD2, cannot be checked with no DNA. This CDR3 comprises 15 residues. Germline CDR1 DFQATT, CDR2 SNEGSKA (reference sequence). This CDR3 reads CSAREQAGPYNEQFF.

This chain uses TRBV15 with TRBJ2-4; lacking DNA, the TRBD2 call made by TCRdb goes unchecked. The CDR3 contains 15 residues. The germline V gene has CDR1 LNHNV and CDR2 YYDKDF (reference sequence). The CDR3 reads CATSTLGRAGNIQYF. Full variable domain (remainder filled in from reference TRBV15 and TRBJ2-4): DAMVIQNPRYQVTQFGKPVTLSCSQTLNHNVMYWYQQKSSQAPKLLFHYYDKDFNNEADTPDNFQSRRPNTSFCFLDIRSPGLGDTAMYLCATSTLGRAGNIQYFGAGTRLSVL.

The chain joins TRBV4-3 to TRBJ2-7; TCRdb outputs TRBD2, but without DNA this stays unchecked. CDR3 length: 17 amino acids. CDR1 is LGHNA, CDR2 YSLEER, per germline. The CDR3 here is CASSQEWAGGAAYEQYF.

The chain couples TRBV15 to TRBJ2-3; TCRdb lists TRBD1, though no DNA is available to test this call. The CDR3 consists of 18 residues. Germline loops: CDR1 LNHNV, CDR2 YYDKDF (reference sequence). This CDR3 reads CATSRDTRDRGPTDTQYF. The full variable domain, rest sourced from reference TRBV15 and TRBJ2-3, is DAMVIQNPRYQVTQFGKPVTLSCSQTLNHNVMYWYQQKSSQAPKLLFHYYDKDFNNEADTPDNFQSRRPNTSFCFLDIRSPGLGDTAMYLCATSRDTRDRGPTDTQYFGPGTRLTVL.

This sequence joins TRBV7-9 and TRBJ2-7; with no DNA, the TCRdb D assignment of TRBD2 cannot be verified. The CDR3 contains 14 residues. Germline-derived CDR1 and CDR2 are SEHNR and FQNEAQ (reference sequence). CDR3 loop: CASSSGLAGYEQYF. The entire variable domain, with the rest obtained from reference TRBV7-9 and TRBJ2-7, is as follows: DTGVSQNPRHKITKRGQNVTFRCDPISEHNRLYWYRQTLGQGPEFLTYFQNEAQLEKSRLLSDRFSAERPKGSFSTLEIQRTEQGDSAMYLCASSSGLAGYEQYFGPGTRLTVT.

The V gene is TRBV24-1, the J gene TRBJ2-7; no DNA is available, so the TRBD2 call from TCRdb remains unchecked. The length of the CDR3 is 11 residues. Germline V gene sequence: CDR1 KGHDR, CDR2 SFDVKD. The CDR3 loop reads CATSDALGQYF.

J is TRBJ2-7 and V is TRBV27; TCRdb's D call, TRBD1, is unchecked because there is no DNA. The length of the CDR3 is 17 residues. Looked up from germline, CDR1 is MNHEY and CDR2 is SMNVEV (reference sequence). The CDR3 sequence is CASSLSGVRDRNYEQYF.

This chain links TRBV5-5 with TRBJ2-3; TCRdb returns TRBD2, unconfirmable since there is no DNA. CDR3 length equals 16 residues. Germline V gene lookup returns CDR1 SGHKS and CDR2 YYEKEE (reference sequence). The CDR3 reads CASSLRVAALTDTQYF.

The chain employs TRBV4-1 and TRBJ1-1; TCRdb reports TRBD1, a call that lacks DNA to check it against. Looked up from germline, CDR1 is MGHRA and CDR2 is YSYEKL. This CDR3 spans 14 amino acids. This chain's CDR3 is CASSRRDRNTEAFF.

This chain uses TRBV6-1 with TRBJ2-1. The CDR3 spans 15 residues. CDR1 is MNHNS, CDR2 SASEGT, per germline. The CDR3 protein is CASSVSGRRHNEQFF.

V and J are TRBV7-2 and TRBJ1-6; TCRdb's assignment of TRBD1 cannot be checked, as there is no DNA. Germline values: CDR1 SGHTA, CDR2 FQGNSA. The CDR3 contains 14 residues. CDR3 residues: CASSPSGSPSPLHF. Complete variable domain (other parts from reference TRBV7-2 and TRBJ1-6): GAGVSQSPSNKVTEKGKDVELRCDPISGHTALYWYRQSLGQGLEFLIYFQGNSAPDKSGLPSDRFSAERTGGSVSTLTIQRTQQEDSAVYLCASSPSGSPSPLHFGNGTRLTVT.

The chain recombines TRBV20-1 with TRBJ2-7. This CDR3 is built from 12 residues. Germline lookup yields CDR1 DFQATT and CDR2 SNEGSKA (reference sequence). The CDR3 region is CSARAGTYDQYF.

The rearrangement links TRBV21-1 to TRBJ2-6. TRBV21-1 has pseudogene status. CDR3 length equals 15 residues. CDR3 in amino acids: CASSKSGAGANVLTF.

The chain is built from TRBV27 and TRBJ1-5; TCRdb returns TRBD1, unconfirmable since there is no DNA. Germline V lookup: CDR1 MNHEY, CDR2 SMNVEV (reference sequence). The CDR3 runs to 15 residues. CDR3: CASSLYGTGNQPQHF.

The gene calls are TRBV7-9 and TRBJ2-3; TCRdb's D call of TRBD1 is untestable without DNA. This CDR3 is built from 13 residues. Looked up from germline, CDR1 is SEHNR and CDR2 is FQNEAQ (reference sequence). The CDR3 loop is CASSDRDRDTQYF.

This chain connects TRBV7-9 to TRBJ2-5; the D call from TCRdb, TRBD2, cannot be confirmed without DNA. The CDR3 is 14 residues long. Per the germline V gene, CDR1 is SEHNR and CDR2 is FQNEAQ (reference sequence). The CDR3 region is CASSRLAAGETQYF.

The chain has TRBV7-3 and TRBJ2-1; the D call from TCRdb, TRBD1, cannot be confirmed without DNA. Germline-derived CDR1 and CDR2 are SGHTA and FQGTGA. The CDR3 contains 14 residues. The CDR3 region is CASSLRDGYNEQFF.

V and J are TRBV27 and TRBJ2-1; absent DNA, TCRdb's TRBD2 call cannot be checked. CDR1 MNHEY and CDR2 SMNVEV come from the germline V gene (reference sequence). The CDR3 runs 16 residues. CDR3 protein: CASSFDKREGRNEQFF.